Given below is one T cell receptor (beta chain) in context. This clonotype was detected ten times or more. No antigen is known for it. Base-call qualities are not available, and no considerably larger clone is one nucleotide away. The data are from a study of patients and donors after allogeneic stem cell transplantation (dated by TCRdb to 2020 to 2021). Receptors were amplified or captured by RT-PCR. Sequencing instrument: NextSeq 550. TCRdb redid the processing of the public reads, applying fastp at Q25 and MiXCR, and retained in-frame beta chains. Identical CDR3 protein sequences are pooled into one entry, listed with their most common genes and DNA. Here the sample has over 130,000 distinct CDR3 sequences; approximately 37% occur a single time. The ten largest make up 50% of the sample. This receptor was identified in a human donor who was either an allogeneic HSCT recipient or a stem cell or donor lymphocyte infusion donor (not recorded which). It is not recorded whose cells these are; they may come from a transplant donor. Sequenced: blood, either unsorted or a sorted T cell fraction (not recorded which).

The base sequence is TGTGCCAGCAGCTCGACAGGGGGTAATTCACCCCTCCACTTT. Protein translation: CASSSTGGNSPLHF. The rearrangement joined TRBV12-3 or TRBV12-4 to TRBJ1-6; 9 bases in the middle match TRBD1. Germline trimming: 6 bases from V, 6 bases from J; junction bases outside gene matches: 3. The CDR3 starts with the cysteine, ends with the phenylalanine, and has 14 residues. Of the read, only the CDR3 DNA is kept; its 42 bases are in frame from base 1.